This T cell receptor (beta chain) was identified during a study of blood T cell repertoires in COVID-19. Across the whole study: Samples representing acute and convalescent COVID-19 were sourced from the United States, Italy and Spain. T cells, B-cell-depleted T cells, or PBMCs supplied cDNA or gDNA.

In the authors' methods: Amplification with reference gene primers provided the estimates of nucleated cell counts. Method: immunoSEQ multiplex PCR; TCRdb's copy keeps in-frame clones and lacks some. The V and J calls and clone size are taken from that table; D and trimming were inferred from the DNA. The sample carries 290,000 or so clones, 85% to 90% recorded once. CDR1 SGHRS and CDR2 YFSETQ come from the germline V gene. There are 15 residues in the CDR3. V shed 2 bases, J shed 4 bases, and the junction held 7 bases outside the gene matches. The origin of this receptor is a man in his 70s with acute or convalescent COVID-19. The chain carries TRBV5-1 and TRBJ2-3; 7 nucleotides match TRBD2. The sample taken for sequencing was peripheral blood. CDR3 bases: TGCGCCAGCAGCTTCTTCGGGGCGGGGGCAGATACGCAGTATTTT. Residues: CASSFFGAGADTQYF.